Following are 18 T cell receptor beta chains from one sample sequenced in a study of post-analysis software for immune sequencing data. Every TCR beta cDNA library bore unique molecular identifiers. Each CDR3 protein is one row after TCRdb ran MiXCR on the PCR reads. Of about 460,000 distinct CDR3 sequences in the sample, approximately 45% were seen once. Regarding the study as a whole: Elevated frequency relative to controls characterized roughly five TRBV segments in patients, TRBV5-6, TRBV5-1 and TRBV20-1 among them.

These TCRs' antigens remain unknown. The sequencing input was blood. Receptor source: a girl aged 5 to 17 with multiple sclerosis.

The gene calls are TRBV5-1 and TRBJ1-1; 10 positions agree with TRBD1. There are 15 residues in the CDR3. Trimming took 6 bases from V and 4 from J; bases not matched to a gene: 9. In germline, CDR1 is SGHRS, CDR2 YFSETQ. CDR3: CASNPDRGRGTEAFF. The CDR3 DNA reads TGCGCCAGCAATCCCGACAGGGGGCGAGGCACTGAAGCTTTCTTT.

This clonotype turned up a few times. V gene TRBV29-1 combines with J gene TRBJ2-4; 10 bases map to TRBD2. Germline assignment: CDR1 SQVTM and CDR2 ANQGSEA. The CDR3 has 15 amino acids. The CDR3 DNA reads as TGCAGTTGCCGGGGGGCCCTAGCGGGAGAAGGGGCGGAGTACTTC. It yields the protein CSCRGALAGEGAEYF.

The chain's CDR3 is CASSQGRQRNTEAFF. CDR3 bases: TGCGCCAGCAGCCAAGGCAGACAGAGGAACACTGAAGCTTTCTTT. The chain couples TRBV4-1 to TRBJ1-1; TRBD1 might be the D (5 bases). Germline loops: CDR1 MGHRA, CDR2 YSYEKL. Deletions cut 1 base from V and 1 base from J, with 10 bases between. This CDR3 region has 15 residues.

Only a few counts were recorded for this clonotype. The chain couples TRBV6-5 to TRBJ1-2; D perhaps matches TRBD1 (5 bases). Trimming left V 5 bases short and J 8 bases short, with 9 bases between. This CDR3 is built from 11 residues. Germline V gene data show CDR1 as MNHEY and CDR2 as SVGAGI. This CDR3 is CASSAGRGYTF. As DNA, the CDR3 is TGTGCCAGCAGTGCAGGGAGAGGCTACACCTTC.

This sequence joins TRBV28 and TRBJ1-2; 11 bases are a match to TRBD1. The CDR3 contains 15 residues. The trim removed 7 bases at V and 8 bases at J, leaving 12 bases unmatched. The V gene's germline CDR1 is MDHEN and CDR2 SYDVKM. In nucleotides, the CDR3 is TGTGCCAGCACCAAAGGACAGGGGGCTTACGGCGGCTACACCTTC. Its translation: CASTKGQGAYGGYTF.

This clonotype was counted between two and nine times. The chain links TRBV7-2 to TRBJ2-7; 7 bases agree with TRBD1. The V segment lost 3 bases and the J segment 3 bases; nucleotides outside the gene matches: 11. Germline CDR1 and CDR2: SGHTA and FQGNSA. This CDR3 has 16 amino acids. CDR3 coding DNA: TGTGCCAGCAGCTTGGACAGGCTAAAATCCAGCTACGAGCAGTACTTC. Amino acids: CASSLDRLKSSYEQYF.

The CDR3 loop is CAITRGDTQYF. CDR3 coding DNA: TGTGCCATCACGCGAGGGGATACGCAGTATTTT. V usage is TRBV10-3 and J usage is TRBJ2-3, with D tentatively TRBD2 (5 bases). This CDR3 has 11 residues. The germline CDR1 and CDR2 sequences are ENHRY and SYGVKD. The ends were cut back, 7 bases at V and 6 bases at J, with 8 bases in the middle.

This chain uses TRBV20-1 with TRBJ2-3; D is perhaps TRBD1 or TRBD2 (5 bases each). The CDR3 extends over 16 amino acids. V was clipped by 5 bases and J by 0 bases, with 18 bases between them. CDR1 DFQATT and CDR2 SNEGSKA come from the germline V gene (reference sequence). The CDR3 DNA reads TGCAGTGCTGTGACGGGGCCCCCTATAAGCACAGATACGCAGTATTTT. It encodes CSAVTGPPISTDTQYF.

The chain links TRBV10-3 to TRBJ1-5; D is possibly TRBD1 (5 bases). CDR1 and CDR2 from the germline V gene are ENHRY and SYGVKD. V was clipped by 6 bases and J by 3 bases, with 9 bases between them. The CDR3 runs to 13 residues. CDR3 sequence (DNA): TGTGCCATCAGCGGGGACCTCAATCAGCCCCAGCATTTT. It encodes CAISGDLNQPQHF.

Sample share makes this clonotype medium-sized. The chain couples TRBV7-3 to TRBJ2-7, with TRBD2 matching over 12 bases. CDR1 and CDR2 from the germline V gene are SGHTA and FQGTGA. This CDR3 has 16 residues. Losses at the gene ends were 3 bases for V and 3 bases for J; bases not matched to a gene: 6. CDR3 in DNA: TGTGCCAGCAGCTTCGGCCCACTAGCGGGGGGCTACGAGCAGTACTTC. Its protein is CASSFGPLAGGYEQYF.

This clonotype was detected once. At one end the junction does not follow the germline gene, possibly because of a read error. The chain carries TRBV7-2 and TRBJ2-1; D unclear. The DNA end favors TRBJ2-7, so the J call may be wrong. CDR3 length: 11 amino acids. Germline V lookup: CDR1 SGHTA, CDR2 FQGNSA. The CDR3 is CANSSYNEQYF. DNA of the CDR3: TGTGCCAACAGCTCCTACAATGAGCAGTACTTC.

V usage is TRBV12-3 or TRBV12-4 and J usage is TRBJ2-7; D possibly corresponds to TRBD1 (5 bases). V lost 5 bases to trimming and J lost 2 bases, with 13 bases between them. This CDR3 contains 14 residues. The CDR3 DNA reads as TGTGCCAGCAGTCCCCAGGACACAACCTACGAGCAGTACTTC. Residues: CASSPQDTTYEQYF.

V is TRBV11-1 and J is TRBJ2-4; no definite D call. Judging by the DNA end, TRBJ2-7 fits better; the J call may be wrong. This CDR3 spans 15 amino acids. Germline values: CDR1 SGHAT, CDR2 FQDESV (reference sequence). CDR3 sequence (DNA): TGTGCCAGCAGCTCCGAACGAGGACGGCCGTACGAGCAGTACTTC. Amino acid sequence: CASSSERGRPYEQYF.

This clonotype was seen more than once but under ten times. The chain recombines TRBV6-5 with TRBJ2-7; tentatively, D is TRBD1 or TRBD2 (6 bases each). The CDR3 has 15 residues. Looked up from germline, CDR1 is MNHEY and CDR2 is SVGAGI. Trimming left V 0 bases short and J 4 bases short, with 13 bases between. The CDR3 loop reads CASSYSAGEAYEQYF. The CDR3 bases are TGTGCCAGCAGTTACTCCGCAGGGGAGGCTTACGAGCAGTACTTC.

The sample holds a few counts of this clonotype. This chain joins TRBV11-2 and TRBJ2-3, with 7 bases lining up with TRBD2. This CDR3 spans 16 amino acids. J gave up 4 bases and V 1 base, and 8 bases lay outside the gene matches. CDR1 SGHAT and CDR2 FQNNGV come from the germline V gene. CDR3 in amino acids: CASSLALGLVPDTQYF. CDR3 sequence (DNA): TGTGCCAGCAGCTTAGCCCTTGGACTAGTCCCAGATACGCAGTATTTT.

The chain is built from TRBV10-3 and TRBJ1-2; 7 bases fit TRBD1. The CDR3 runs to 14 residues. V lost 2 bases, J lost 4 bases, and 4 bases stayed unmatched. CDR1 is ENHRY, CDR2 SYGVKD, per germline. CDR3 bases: TGTGCCATCAGTGAGACGGGACAGCCCTATGGCTACACCTTC. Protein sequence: CAISETGQPYGYTF.

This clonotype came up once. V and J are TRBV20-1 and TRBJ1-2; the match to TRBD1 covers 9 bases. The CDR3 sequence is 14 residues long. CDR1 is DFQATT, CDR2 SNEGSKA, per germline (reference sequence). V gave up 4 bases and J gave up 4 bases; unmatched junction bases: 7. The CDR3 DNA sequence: TGCAGTGCTAAACGGGACAGGGTAACCTATGGCTACACCTTC. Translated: CSAKRDRVTYGYTF.

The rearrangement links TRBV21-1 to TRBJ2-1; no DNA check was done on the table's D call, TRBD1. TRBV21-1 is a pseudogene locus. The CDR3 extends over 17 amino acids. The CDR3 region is CASSKVKDRFSYNEQFF. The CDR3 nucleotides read TGTGCCAGCAGCAAAGTGAAGGACAGATTCTCCTACAATGAGCAGTTCTTC.